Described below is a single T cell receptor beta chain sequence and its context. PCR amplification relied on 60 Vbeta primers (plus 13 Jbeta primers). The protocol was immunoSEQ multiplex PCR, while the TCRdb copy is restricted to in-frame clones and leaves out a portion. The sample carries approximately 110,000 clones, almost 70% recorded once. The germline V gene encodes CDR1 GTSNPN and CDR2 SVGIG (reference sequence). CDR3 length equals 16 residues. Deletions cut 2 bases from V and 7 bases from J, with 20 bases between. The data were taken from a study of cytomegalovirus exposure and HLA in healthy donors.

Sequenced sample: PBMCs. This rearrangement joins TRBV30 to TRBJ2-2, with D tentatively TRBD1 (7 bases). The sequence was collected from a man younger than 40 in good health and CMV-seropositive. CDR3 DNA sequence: TGTGCCTGGAGTAGGCGGGGACAGCGGGTAGGCGGGGAGCTGTTTTTT. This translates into CAWSRRGQRVGGELFF. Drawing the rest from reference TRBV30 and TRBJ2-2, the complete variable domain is SQTIHQWPATLVQPVGSPLSLECTVEGTSNPNLYWYRQAAGRGLQLLFYSVGIGQISSEVPQNLSASRPQDRQFILSSKKLLLSDSGFYLCAWSRRGQRVGGELFFGEGSRLTVL.